Shown below are 4 T cell receptor beta chains from a single sample sequenced in a study of blood T cell repertoires in COVID-19. Some clones are missing from TCRdb's copy, which holds only in-frame ones; the method was immunoSEQ multiplex PCR. The sample has hundreds of thousands of clones, roughly nine tenths seen once. The material sequenced was PBMCs or T cells enriched from blood (not recorded which). These receptors were taken from a woman aged 18 to 35 who had recovered from COVID-19.

J is TRBJ2-5 and V is TRBV20-1; D possibly corresponds to TRBD1 (6 bases). Per the germline V gene, CDR1 is DFQATT and CDR2 is SNEGSKA (reference sequence). V was shortened by 5 bases and J by 4 bases, with 8 bases between the two germline ends. The CDR3 sequence is 11 residues long. The CDR3 spells CSALQGETQYF. CDR3 sequence (DNA): TGCAGTGCTTTACAGGGAGAGACCCAGTACTTC.

The chain has TRBV7-9 and TRBJ1-2, with D perhaps TRBD1 (5 bases). Trimming took 2 bases from V and 0 from J, leaving 7 bases between them. The V gene's germline CDR1 is SEHNR and CDR2 FQNEAQ (reference sequence). CDR3 length: 14 amino acids. The chain's CDR3 is CASSLPGANYGYTF. The CDR3 nucleotides read TGTGCCAGCAGCTTACCGGGGGCTAACTATGGCTACACCTTC.

The sample holds a few counts of this clone. Here the CDR3 DNA reads TGTGCCAGCACATGGTCCTCCGGGACATCCTACGAGCAGTACTTC. Its translation: CASTWSSGTSYEQYF. The chain combines TRBV6-5 with TRBJ2-7; possible D gene TRBD1, 6 bases. The germline gives CDR1 MNHEY, CDR2 SVGAGI. The CDR3 covers 15 residues. Trimming left V 7 bases short and J 1 base short, with 17 bases between.

This clone has just a few counts. The chain uses TRBV15 and TRBJ2-3; no clear D gene. V was shortened by 0 bases and J by 1 base, with 11 bases between the two germline ends. The germline V gene has CDR1 LNHNV and CDR2 YYDKDF (reference sequence). The length of the CDR3 is 16 residues. CDR3: CATSRDHIEGTDTQYF. DNA for the CDR3: TGTGCCACCAGCAGAGATCATATAGAGGGCACAGATACGCAGTATTTT.